One sample yielded the 30 T cell receptor beta chains listed below, sequenced in a study of tumor and adjacent non-tumor tissue in lung cancer (dated by TCRdb to the late 2010s). RNA was isolated from bulk unsorted tissue, and RNA quality was assessed with a NanoDrop ND-1000 and an Agilent 2100. For the normal lung samples, distant non-tumor tissue was collected more than 3 cm away from the tumor edge. Libraries were made using multiplex PCR. Reads for this sample came from an Illumina HiSeq 2500. TCRbeta libraries were constructed through three rounds of nested PCR with primers (Table S4) according to protocols adapted from ARM-PCR. TCRdb reworked the public reads: Q25 trimming with fastp, MiXCR clone assembly, productive beta chains retained. A single entry per CDR3 protein holds the most common genes and DNA from its merged rows. For this sample the table gives 50,000 or so distinct CDR3 sequences, of which about 70% were detected only once. The biggest ten clones account for around 23% of the sample.

Sequences were obtained from distant non-tumor lung tissue. The receptors here all came from a woman aged 55-69 years with non-small cell lung cancer.

The chain carries TRBV11-2 and TRBJ2-2; D ambiguous. Germline loops: CDR1 SGHAT, CDR2 FQNNGV. V lost 1 base and J 7 bases, leaving 10 bases between the germline ends. CDR3 length equals 14 residues. The CDR3 DNA sequence: TGTGCCAGCAGCTTAGGCGCGTGGATCGGGGAGCTGTTTTTT. Its translation: CASSLGAWIGELFF.

This clonotype has at least ten counts. The chain carries TRBV11-2 and TRBJ2-1, with D uncertain. Trimming left V 4 bases short and J 5 bases short, with 9 bases between. This CDR3 is built from 13 residues. Germline CDR1 is SGHAT and CDR2 is FQNNGV. In nucleotides, the CDR3 is TGTGCCAGCAGCTCGACCAGGAACAATGAGCAGTTCTTC. Protein product: CASSSTRNNEQFF.

Concerning this clonotype itself: The junction and the germline gene differ at one end; a read error may be behind it. The chain recombines TRBV5-1 with TRBJ2-1; a weak D match, TRBD2 (7 bases). The germline V gene encodes CDR1 SGHRS and CDR2 YFSETQ. The CDR3 consists of 14 residues. CDR3 nucleotides: TGCGCCAGTAGCTTGGGGGCGGGGGCGAATAAGCAGTTCTTC. Its translation: CASSLGAGANKQFF.

The V call is TRBV6-2 or TRBV6-3, the J call TRBJ1-1; a weak D match, TRBD1 (6 bases). The germline V and J ends were trimmed by 5 bases and 4 bases, with 11 bases remaining between them. The germline V gene has CDR1 MNHEY and CDR2 SVGEGT. The CDR3 sequence is 13 residues long. CDR3 sequence: CASSPDSFTEAFF. The DNA for the CDR3 is TGTGCCAGCAGTCCGGACAGTTTCACTGAAGCTTTCTTT.

To note about this clonotype: At one boundary the junction diverges from the germline segment, which might be a read error. V is TRBV10-1 and J is TRBJ2-5; D remains unclear. Germline CDR1 WNHNN, CDR2 SYGVQD (reference sequence). The CDR3 runs 13 residues. The CDR3 here is CASSIQTQETQYF. The CDR3 bases are TGCGCCAGCAGCATCCAGACCCAAGAGACTCAGTACTTC.

This clonotype is a singleton in its sample. One junction end does not reproduce the germline sequence, and a read error may be involved. The chain uses TRBV11-2 and TRBJ2-2; either TRBD1 or TRBD2 may fit D (7 bases each). CDR3 size: 17 residues. Germline V gene lookup returns CDR1 SGHAT and CDR2 FQNNGV. The chain's CDR3 is CASSSPQGGLNTGKLFF. The CDR3 DNA sequence: TGTGCCAGCAGCTCTCCCCAGGGGGGGCTGAACACAGGGAAGCTGTTTTTC. The full variable domain, in which reference TRBV11-2 and TRBJ2-2 provide the parts outside the CDR3, is EAGVAQSPRYKIIEKRQSVAFWCNPISGHATLYWYQQILGQGPKLLIQFQNNGVVDDSQLPKDRFSAERLKGVDSTLKIQPAKLEDSAVYLCASSSPQGGLNTGKLFFGEGSRLTVL.

At least ten counts were recorded for this clonotype. This chain connects TRBV5-4 to TRBJ2-7; TRBD1 is a possible D gene (6 bases). With 0 bases removed from V and 2 bases from J, the gap between germline ends came to 15 bases. This CDR3 comprises 16 residues. Germline values: CDR1 SGHNT, CDR2 YYREEE (reference sequence). CDR3 sequence: CASSLGPTGTTYEQYF. The CDR3 DNA reads as TGTGCCAGCAGCTTGGGCCCTACAGGGACCACCTACGAGCAGTACTTC.

This clonotype is classed as medium-sized. The V and J genes are TRBV29-1 and TRBJ1-2, with 11 bases matching TRBD1. The J segment lost 14 bases and the V segment lost 4 bases, leaving 9 bases of the junction unmatched. This CDR3 contains 12 residues. Germline loops: CDR1 SQVTM, CDR2 ANQGSEA. The CDR3 nucleotides read TGCAGCGTTGTGGACAGGGGGCGCAGAATGACCTTC. Translated: CSVVDRGRRMTF.

This clonotype appeared once. A read error may produce the germline difference seen at one junction end. The chain recombines TRBV10-2 with TRBJ2-6, with D perhaps TRBD1 or TRBD2 (5 bases each). The germline CDR1 and CDR2 sequences are WSHSY and SAAADI. The CDR3 has 13 amino acids. The chain's CDR3 is CASSGYGANALTF. CDR3 sequence (DNA): TGCGCCAGCAGTGGTTACGGGGCCAACGCCCTGACTTTC.

By frequency in the sample, this clonotype is medium-sized. This rearrangement joins TRBV29-1 to TRBJ2-1; D unresolved. Between the trimmed V and J ends, which lost 2 bases and 9 bases, there was a span of 8 bases. Per the germline V gene, CDR1 is SQVTM and CDR2 is ANQGSEA. This CDR3 is built from 11 residues. The CDR3 sequence is CSVENRGEQFF. CDR3 bases: TGCAGCGTTGAAAATAGAGGTGAGCAGTTCTTC.

About this clonotype itself: At one of its ends the junction is not consistent with the germline gene, which may arise from a read error. The V call is TRBV4-3, the J call TRBJ1-5, with D hard to call. The CDR3 loop spans 15 amino acids. CDR1 and CDR2 from the germline V gene are LGHNA and YSLEER. CDR3 in amino acids: CASSRDDGGYQPQHF. CDR3 coding DNA: TGCGCCAGCAGCCGAGATGACGGCGGCTATCAGCCCCAACATTTT.

This clonotype was recorded many times. The chain is built from TRBV5-1 and TRBJ1-2; D is perhaps TRBD1 (6 bases). Germline V gives CDR1 SGHRS, CDR2 YFSETQ. V shed 0 bases and J shed 8 bases, with 11 bases lying between them. The CDR3 has 13 residues. This CDR3 reads CASSLDREGGYTF. The DNA for the CDR3 is TGCGCCAGCAGCTTGGACAGGGAAGGGGGCTACACCTTC.

The table lists this clonotype with a count of one. J is TRBJ2-3 and V is TRBV4-2; tentative D call: TRBD1 (6 bases). Trimming shortened V by 3 bases and J by 6 bases, and 13 bases separated the two germline ends. Germline assignment: CDR1 LGHNA and CDR2 YNFKEQ. The CDR3 has 14 amino acids. The CDR3 region has the DNA TGTGCCAGCAGCCACGGACAGCACACGGATACGCAGTATTTT. Protein sequence: CASSHGQHTDTQYF.

Notes on this clonotype: Without the conserved terminal phenylalanine or tryptophan, this CDR3 likely stems from a read error. The chain uses TRBV20-1 and TRBJ2-5; tentatively, D is TRBD2 (5 bases). This CDR3 is 12 amino acids long. Trimming took 5 bases from V and 5 from J, leaving 12 bases between them. Germline lookup yields CDR1 DFQATT and CDR2 SNEGSKA (reference sequence). CDR3 loop: CSARNGVETQYL. The CDR3 DNA reads as TGCAGTGCTCGTAACGGGGTTGAGACCCAGTACTTA.

The chain uses TRBV20-1 and TRBJ2-5; a possible D gene is TRBD2 (6 bases). Germline CDR1 and CDR2: DFQATT and SNEGSKA (reference sequence). The ends were cut back, 0 bases at V and 1 base at J, with 12 bases in the middle. This CDR3 is built from 15 residues. The CDR3 DNA sequence: TGCAGTGCTAGAGACTTCGGGGGATCCCAAGAGACCCAGTACTTC. Encoded protein: CSARDFGGSQETQYF.

About this clonotype itself: At one end, the junction sequence differs from germline, possibly due to a read error. The rearrangement joins TRBV11-3 to TRBJ2-7; weak D call: TRBD2 (5 bases). The germline V gene encodes CDR1 SGHNT and CDR2 YENEEA. This CDR3 is 14 amino acids long. The CDR3 DNA reads as TGTGCCAGCAGCTTAGATACGGGAACCTACATGCAGTGCTTC. This sequence encodes CASSLDTGTYMQCF.

Regarding this clonotype: Lacking the conserved final phenylalanine or tryptophan, this CDR3 likely reflects a read error. The chain combines TRBV29-1 with TRBJ2-3, with D uncertain. The CDR3 spans 10 residues. Germline assignment: CDR1 SQVTM and CDR2 ANQGSEA. CDR3 region: CSVGTDMQYL. DNA for the CDR3: TGCAGCGTCGGCACAGATATGCAGTATTTA.

Regarding this clonotype: The CDR3 does not end in the conserved phenylalanine or tryptophan, so this is likely a read error. No DNA is shown, since the ends of the CDR3 on it are uncertain; the CDR3 is the one TCRdb lists. This CDR3 is CASSEVQGNYGYIL. V usage is TRBV6-1 and J usage is TRBJ1-2; whether TRBD1, the table's D call, matches the DNA was not checked. The length of the CDR3 is 14 amino acids, counting both ends. Germline values: CDR1 MNHNS, CDR2 SASEGT.

A word on this clonotype: Compared with germline, one end of the junction differs, possibly owing to a read error. The V and J genes are TRBV11-2 and TRBJ1-5; no definite D call. The CDR3 is 13 residues long. Germline CDR1 and CDR2: SGHAT and FQNNGV. CDR3 sequence reads: CASSFTGSEPQRF. CDR3 DNA: TGTGCCAGCAGCTTTACCGGGAGTGAGCCCCAGCGCTTT.

A note on this clonotype: The CDR3 carries no conserved terminal phenylalanine or tryptophan, so it likely arises from a read error. The limits of the CDR3 on the DNA are not certain, so only TCRdb's listed CDR3 is given. The genes are TRBV6-2 or TRBV6-3 and TRBJ1-5; the D segment call TRBD1 is taken from the table without a DNA check. The V gene's germline CDR1 is MNHEY and CDR2 SVGEGT. The CDR3 length equals 16 residues, ends included. The CDR3 sequence is CASSYSRGGGNQPQQS.

Points on this clonotype: An end of the junction does not agree with germline; a read error may underlie this. V and J are TRBV11-2 and TRBJ2-3, with 7 bases matching TRBD1. The CDR3 is 16 residues long. The germline gives CDR1 SGHAT, CDR2 FQNNGV. The CDR3 loop is CASSFGPGQSTGTQYF. The CDR3 DNA reads as TGTGCCAGCAGCTTTGGACCGGGACAGTCCACAGGTACGCAGTATTTT.

On this clonotype itself: The CDR3 carries no conserved terminal phenylalanine or tryptophan, so it likely arises from a read error. The chain has TRBV24-1 and TRBJ2-3; D is perhaps TRBD1 or TRBD2 (5 bases each). Germline CDR1 KGHDR, CDR2 SFDVKD. The CDR3 extends over 17 amino acids. The V end lost 5 bases, the J end lost 7 bases, and 24 bases lay between the germline ends. The CDR3 reads CATSGWGSGPETYTQYS. In nucleotides, the CDR3 is TGTGCCACCAGTGGTTGGGGGTCGGGACCTGAGACATATACGCAGTATTCT.

Comments on this clonotype: No conserved phenylalanine or tryptophan is present at the end of the CDR3, so a read error is the likely explanation. This sequence joins TRBV5-4 and TRBJ2-3; 8 nucleotides line up with TRBD1. V trimming: 8 bases; J trimming: 2 bases; junction bases outside the gene matches: 10. The length of the CDR3 is 15 residues. Per germline, CDR1 SGHNT and CDR2 YYREEE (reference sequence). CDR3 residues: CASRTGGKDTDTQYL. CDR3 DNA sequence: TGTGCCAGTAGAACAGGGGGTAAAGACACAGATACGCAGTATCTT.

Points on this clonotype: At one of its ends the junction is not consistent with the germline gene, which may arise from a read error. For the CDR3, the DNA is TGTGCCAGCAGTTGCTCGCAGGTTTCCGGGGAGCTGGTTTTT. Protein product: CASSCSQVSGELVF. J is TRBJ2-2 and V is TRBV6-2 or TRBV6-3; D possibly corresponds to TRBD2 (5 bases). The CDR3 totals 14 residues. Germline-derived CDR1 and CDR2 are MNHEY and SVGEGT.

This clonotype was detected only a few times. The conserved phenylalanine or tryptophan normally closing the CDR3 is absent here, so this likely arose from a read error. The chain joins TRBV5-1 to TRBJ1-4; D unresolved. The length of the CDR3 is 17 residues. Trimming took off 2 bases at V and 0 bases at J, with 14 bases between the two ends. In germline, CDR1 is SGHRS, CDR2 YFSETQ. For the CDR3, the DNA is TGCGCCAGCAGCTTCACCCCGGACTCTACAACTAATGAAAAACTGTTTCTT. Translation: CASSFTPDSTTNEKLFL.

A word on this clonotype: One end of the junction fails to match germline, which may point to a read error. CDR3 protein: CANSQGTDRGNTIYF. The DNA of the CDR3 is TGCGCCAACAGCCAAGGGACAGATAGAGGAAACACCATATATTTT. The rearrangement links TRBV4-1 to TRBJ1-3; 7 bases line up with TRBD1. The CDR3 spans 15 residues. Germline CDR1 MGHRA, CDR2 YSYEKL.

With respect to this clonotype: At one boundary the junction diverges from the germline segment, which might be a read error. The chain joins TRBV11-2 to TRBJ1-5, with TRBD1 as a possible D gene (6 bases). Germline V gene lookup returns CDR1 SGHAT and CDR2 FQNNGV. The CDR3 is 15 amino acids. The CDR3 here is CASTLDMTGNQPQHF. The CDR3 DNA reads as TGTGCCAGCACCTTAGATATGACAGGCAACCAGCCCCAGCATTTT.

This clonotype was found a few times. Lacking the conserved final phenylalanine or tryptophan, this CDR3 likely reflects a read error. V is TRBV6-6 and J is TRBJ1-6; D unclear. CDR1 is MNHNY and CDR2 is SVGAGI in the germline V gene (reference sequence). The CDR3 contains 17 residues. The CDR3: CASSFDEGSSYNSLLHS. The CDR3 DNA follows: TGTGCCAGCAGTTTTGATGAAGGGAGCTCCTATAATTCACTCCTCCACTCT.

Notes on this clonotype: One junction end disagrees with the germline gene, perhaps due to a read error. V gene TRBV6-2 or TRBV6-3 combines with J gene TRBJ1-5, with D perhaps TRBD1 (6 bases). In germline, CDR1 is MNHEY, CDR2 SVGEGT. The CDR3 covers 16 residues. The CDR3 region is CASSYLTGDSNEPQHF. The CDR3 coding sequence is TGTGCCAGCAGTTACTTGACAGGAGATAGCAATGAGCCCCAGCATTTT.

This chain uses TRBV4-1 with TRBJ2-1, with a possible D match to TRBD2 (6 bases). The CDR3 runs 16 residues. CDR1 is MGHRA and CDR2 is YSYEKL in the germline V gene. In nucleotides, the CDR3 is TGCACCAACAGAAAGACCCAGGAGGGGACTTACAATGAGCAGTTCTTC. Protein product: CTNRKTQEGTYNEQFF.